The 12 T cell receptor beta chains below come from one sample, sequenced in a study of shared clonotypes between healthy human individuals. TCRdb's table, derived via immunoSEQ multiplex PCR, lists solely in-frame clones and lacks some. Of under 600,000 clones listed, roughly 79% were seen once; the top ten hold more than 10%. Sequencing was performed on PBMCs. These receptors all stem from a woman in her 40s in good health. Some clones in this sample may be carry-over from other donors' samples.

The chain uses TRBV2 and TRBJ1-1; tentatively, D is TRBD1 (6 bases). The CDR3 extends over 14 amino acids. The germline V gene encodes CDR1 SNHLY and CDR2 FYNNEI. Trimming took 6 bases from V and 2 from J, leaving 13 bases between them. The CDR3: CASRQGPINTEAFF. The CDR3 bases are TGTGCCAGCAGACAGGGTCCGATCAACACTGAAGCTTTCTTT.

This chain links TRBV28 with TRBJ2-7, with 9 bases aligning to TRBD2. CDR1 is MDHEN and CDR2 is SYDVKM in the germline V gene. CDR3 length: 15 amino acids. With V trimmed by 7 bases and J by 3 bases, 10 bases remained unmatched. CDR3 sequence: CASTPGSGGFYEQYF. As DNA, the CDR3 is TGTGCCAGCACGCCGGGTAGCGGGGGATTCTACGAGCAGTACTTC. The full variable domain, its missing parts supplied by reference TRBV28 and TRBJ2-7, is DVKVTQSSRYLVKRTGEKVFLECVQDMDHENMFWYRQDPGLGLRLIYFSYDVKMKEKGDIPEGYSVSREKKERFSLILESASTNQTSMYLCASTPGSGGFYEQYFGPGTRLTVT.

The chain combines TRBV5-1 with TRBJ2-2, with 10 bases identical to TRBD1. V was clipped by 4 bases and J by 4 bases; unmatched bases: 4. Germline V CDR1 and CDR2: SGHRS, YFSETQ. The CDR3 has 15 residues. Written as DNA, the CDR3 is TGCGCCAGCAGCCCGGGACAGGGGATCACCGGGGAGCTGTTTTTT. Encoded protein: CASSPGQGITGELFF.

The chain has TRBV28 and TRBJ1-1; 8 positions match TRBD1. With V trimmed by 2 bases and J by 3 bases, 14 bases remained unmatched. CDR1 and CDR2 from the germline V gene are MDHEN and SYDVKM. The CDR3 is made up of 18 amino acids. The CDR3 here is CASSLGGRGRTKDTEAFF. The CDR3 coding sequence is TGTGCCAGCAGTTTAGGCGGCAGGGGGCGCACCAAGGACACTGAAGCTTTCTTT. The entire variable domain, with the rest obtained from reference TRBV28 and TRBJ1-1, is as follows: DVKVTQSSRYLVKRTGEKVFLECVQDMDHENMFWYRQDPGLGLRLIYFSYDVKMKEKGDIPEGYSVSREKKERFSLILESASTNQTSMYLCASSLGGRGRTKDTEAFFGQGTRLTVV.

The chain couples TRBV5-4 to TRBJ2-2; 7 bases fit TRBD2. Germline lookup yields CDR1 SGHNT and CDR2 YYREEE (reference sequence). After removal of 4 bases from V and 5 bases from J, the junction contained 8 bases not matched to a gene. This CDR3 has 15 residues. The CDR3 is CASSDPGLRTGELFF. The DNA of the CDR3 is TGTGCCAGCAGCGATCCGGGACTACGAACCGGGGAGCTGTTTTTT.

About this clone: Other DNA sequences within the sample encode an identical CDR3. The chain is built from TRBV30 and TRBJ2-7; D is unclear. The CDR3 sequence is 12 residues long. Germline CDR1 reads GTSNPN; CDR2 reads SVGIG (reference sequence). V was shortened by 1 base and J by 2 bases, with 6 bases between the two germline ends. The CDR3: CAWSGGTYEQYF. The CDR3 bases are TGTGCCTGGAGTGGTGGCACCTACGAGCAGTACTTC.

As DNA, the CDR3 is TGTGCCAGCAGTTCCCCCCAACGGAGCGGGGATGAAAAACTGTTTTTT. This codes for CASSSPQRSGDEKLFF. The chain uses TRBV6-6 and TRBJ1-4; D is uncertain. The germline V gene encodes CDR1 MNHNY and CDR2 SVGAGI (reference sequence). The CDR3 is made up of 16 amino acids. Trimming pared 4 bases from V and 6 bases from J, leaving 18 bases between.

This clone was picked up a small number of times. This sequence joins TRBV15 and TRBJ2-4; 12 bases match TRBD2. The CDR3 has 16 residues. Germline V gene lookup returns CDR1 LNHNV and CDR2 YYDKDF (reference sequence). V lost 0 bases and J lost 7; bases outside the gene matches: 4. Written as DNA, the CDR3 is TGTGCCACCAGCAGAGATGTGGGGACTAGCGGGAACATTCAGTACTTC. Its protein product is CATSRDVGTSGNIQYF.

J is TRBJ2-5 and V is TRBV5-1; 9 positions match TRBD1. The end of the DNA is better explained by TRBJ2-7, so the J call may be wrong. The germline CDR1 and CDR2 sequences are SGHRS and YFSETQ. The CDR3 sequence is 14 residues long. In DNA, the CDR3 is TGCGCCAGCAGCGCCGATACAGGGGGCCGCGAGCAGTACTTC. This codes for CASSADTGGREQYF.

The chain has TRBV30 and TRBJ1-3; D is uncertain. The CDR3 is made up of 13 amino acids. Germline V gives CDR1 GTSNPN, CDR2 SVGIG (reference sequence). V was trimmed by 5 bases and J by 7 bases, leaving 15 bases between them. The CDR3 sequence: CAWGRAGSNTIYF. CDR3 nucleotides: TGTGCCTGGGGGCGAGCCGGGTCGAACACCATATATTTT.

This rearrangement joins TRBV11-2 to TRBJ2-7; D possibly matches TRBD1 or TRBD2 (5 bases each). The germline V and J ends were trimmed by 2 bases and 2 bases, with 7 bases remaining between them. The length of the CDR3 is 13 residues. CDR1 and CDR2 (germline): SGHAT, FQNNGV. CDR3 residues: CASSLTGPYEQYF. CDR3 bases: TGTGCCAGCAGCTTAACGGGACCCTACGAGCAGTACTTC.

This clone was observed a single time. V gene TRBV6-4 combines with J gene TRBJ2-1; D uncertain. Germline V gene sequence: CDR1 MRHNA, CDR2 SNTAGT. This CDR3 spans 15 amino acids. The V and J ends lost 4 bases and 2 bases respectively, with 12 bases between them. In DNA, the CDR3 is TGTGCCAGCAGTGTAGGTGCTCTAACCTACAATGAGCAGTTCTTC. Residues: CASSVGALTYNEQFF.